Listed here are 14 T cell receptor beta chains from one sample, sequenced in a study of shared clonotypes between healthy human individuals. Produced via immunoSEQ multiplex PCR; TCRdb's table is partial and in-frame only. The sample contains about 980,000 clones, 70% to 85% of which appear only once. The sample comprised memory CD4+ T cells sorted from blood. Specified subset: CD45RA-negative fraction. These receptors were obtained from a man aged 18 to 30 in good health.

The J gene is TRBJ1-1, the V gene TRBV19; D is unresolved. CDR1 LNHDA and CDR2 SQIVND come from the germline V gene (reference sequence). V was pared by 5 bases and J by 1 base, with 11 bases between. The CDR3 extends over 14 amino acids. In DNA form, the CDR3 reads TGTGCCAGTAGTGGCTACCACGGGAACACTGAAGCTTTCTTT. As protein: CASSGYHGNTEAFF.

V gene TRBV5-1 combines with J gene TRBJ2-7; the match to TRBD1 covers 8 bases. From germline, CDR1 is SGHRS and CDR2 YFSETQ. This CDR3 region has 14 residues. J gave up 9 bases and V 0 bases, and 8 bases lay outside the gene matches. The DNA for the CDR3 is TGCGCCAGCAGCTTGGGGACAGGGTTTGTGGGGCAGTACTTC. Protein product: CASSLGTGFVGQYF.

This clone has just one count. CDR3 region: CAWSAVYSTDTQYF. The DNA of the CDR3 is TGTGCCTGGAGTGCCGTTTATAGCACAGATACGCAGTATTTT. The gene calls are TRBV30 and TRBJ2-3; D is unresolved. The V and J ends lost 1 base and 0 bases respectively, with 8 bases between them. The germline V gene has CDR1 GTSNPN and CDR2 SVGIG (reference sequence). This CDR3 spans 14 amino acids.

V usage is TRBV7-8 and J usage is TRBJ2-7; the D call may be TRBD1 or TRBD2 (5 bases each). With 4 bases removed from V and 6 bases from J, the gap between germline ends came to 16 bases. Per germline, CDR1 SGHVS and CDR2 FQNEAQ. This CDR3 spans 14 amino acids. CDR3 in amino acids: CASSWSDTRGEQYF. The CDR3 DNA sequence: TGTGCCAGCAGCTGGTCGGACACTAGGGGCGAGCAGTACTTC.

This clone was observed a single time. J is TRBJ1-3 and V is TRBV13; D remains unclear. The CDR3 loop spans 15 amino acids. The germline gives CDR1 PRHDT, CDR2 FYEKMQ (reference sequence). Trimming left V 5 bases short and J 0 bases short, with 11 bases between. The DNA of the CDR3 is TGTGCCAGCAGCCGTTCCTCCAACTCTGGAAACACCATATATTTT. Amino acids: CASSRSSNSGNTIYF.

The V and J genes are TRBV11-1 and TRBJ2-5; 12 bases agree with TRBD2. CDR1 SGHAT and CDR2 FQDESV come from the germline V gene (reference sequence). This CDR3 is built from 16 residues. V dropped 5 bases and J dropped 2; count of bases not matched to a gene: 6. This CDR3 reads CASSHTSGGIQETQYF. In DNA form, the CDR3 reads TGTGCCAGCAGCCATACTAGCGGGGGGATACAAGAGACCCAGTACTTC.

Remarks on this clone: The junction departs from the called germline gene at one end, perhaps through a read error. The chain couples TRBV2 to TRBJ2-6; D is undetermined. The CDR3 length is 17 residues. CDR1 is SNHLY and CDR2 is FYNNEI in the germline V gene. CDR3 nucleotide sequence: TGTGCCCGCAGTGAATCTCGTAGGGTTGTAGGGGCCAACGTCCTGACTTTC. Protein sequence: CARSESRRVVGANVLTF.

The CDR3 DNA follows: TGTGCCAGCAGCTTAGGAACTAGCGTATACAATGAGCAGTTCTTC. It is translated as CASSLGTSVYNEQFF. The genes are TRBV11-2 and TRBJ2-1, with 7 bases aligning to TRBD2. The germline V gene encodes CDR1 SGHAT and CDR2 FQNNGV. This CDR3 has 15 residues. J was trimmed by 4 bases and V by 1 base; bases with no gene match: 4.

The chain recombines TRBV11-3 with TRBJ2-3; tentatively, D is TRBD1 (6 bases). Germline V gives CDR1 SGHNT, CDR2 YENEEA. The V end was cut by 5 bases, the J end by 0 bases, with 15 bases between. This CDR3 spans 16 amino acids. CDR3: CASSQGTLASTDTQYF. CDR3 DNA: TGTGCCAGCAGCCAGGGGACACTCGCTAGCACAGATACGCAGTATTTT.

The V call is TRBV7-9, the J call TRBJ2-2; D uncertain. CDR1 and CDR2 from the germline V gene are SEHNR and FQNEAQ (reference sequence). Trimming took 3 bases from V and 6 from J, leaving 5 bases between them. This CDR3 spans 12 amino acids. CDR3: CASSFFAGELFF. CDR3 DNA sequence: TGTGCCAGCAGCTTTTTCGCCGGGGAGCTGTTTTTT.

This clone was observed a few times. V usage is TRBV5-1 and J usage is TRBJ2-1; 8 bases line up with TRBD1. The CDR3 extends over 15 amino acids. The V gene end was trimmed by 5 bases and the J gene end by 2 bases; junction bases not matched to a gene: 6. Germline V gene lookup returns CDR1 SGHRS and CDR2 YFSETQ. CDR3: CASRASGGAYNEQFF. CDR3 bases: TGCGCCAGCAGGGCCTCAGGGGGCGCCTACAATGAGCAGTTCTTC.

The rearrangement links TRBV7-8 to TRBJ2-6; D is unclear. CDR3 length: 18 residues. The ends were cut back, 1 base at V and 0 bases at J, with 13 bases in the middle. The V gene's germline CDR1 is SGHVS and CDR2 FQNEAQ. As DNA, the CDR3 is TGTGCCAGCAGCTTAGTTGGGGTAACGAGCTCTGGGGCCAACGTCCTGACTTTC. Protein: CASSLVGVTSSGANVLTF.

Here the CDR3 DNA reads TGTGCCAGCAGCTTGGCCAAATTAGACCTCACAGATACGCAGTATTTT. Translated, it gives CASSLAKLDLTDTQYF. The rearrangement uses TRBV5-6 and TRBJ2-3; no reliable D call. The CDR3 length is 16 residues. The V gene's germline CDR1 is SGHDT and CDR2 YYEEEE. The V end was cut by 0 bases, the J end by 2 bases, with 13 bases between.

V gene TRBV29-1 combines with J gene TRBJ2-1, with D hard to call. Trimming took 3 bases from V and 3 from J, leaving 6 bases between them. Germline-derived CDR1 and CDR2 are SQVTM and ANQGSEA. The CDR3 sequence is 12 residues long. Here the CDR3 reads CSVEGYYNEQFF. The CDR3 DNA is TGCAGCGTTGAGGGGTACTACAATGAGCAGTTCTTC.